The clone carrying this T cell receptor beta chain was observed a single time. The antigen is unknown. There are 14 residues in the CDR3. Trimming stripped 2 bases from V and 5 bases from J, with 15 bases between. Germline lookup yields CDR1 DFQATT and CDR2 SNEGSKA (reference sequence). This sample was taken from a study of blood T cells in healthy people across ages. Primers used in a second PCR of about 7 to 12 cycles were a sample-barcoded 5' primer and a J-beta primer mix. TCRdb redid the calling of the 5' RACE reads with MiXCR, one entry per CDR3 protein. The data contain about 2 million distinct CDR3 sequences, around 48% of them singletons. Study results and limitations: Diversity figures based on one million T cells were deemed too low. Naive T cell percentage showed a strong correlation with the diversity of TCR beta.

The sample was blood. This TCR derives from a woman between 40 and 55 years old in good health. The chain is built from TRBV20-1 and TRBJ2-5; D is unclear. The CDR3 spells CSARITVGWETQYF. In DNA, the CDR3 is TGCAGTGCTAGAATCACCGTAGGGTGGGAGACCCAGTACTTC.